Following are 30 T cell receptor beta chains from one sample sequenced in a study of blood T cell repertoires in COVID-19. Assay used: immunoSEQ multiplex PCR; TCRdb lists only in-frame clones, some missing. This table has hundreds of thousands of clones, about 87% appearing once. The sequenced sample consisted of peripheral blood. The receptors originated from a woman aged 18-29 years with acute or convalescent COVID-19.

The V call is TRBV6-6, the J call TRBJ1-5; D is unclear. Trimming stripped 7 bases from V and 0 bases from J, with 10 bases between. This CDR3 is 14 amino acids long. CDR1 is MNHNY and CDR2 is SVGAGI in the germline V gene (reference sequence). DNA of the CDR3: TGTGCCAGCACGCCCTCCTATAGCAATCAGCCCCAGCATTTT. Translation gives CASTPSYSNQPQHF.

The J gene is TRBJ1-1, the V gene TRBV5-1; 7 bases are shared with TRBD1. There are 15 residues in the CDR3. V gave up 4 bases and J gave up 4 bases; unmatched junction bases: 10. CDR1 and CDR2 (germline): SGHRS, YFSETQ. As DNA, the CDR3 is TGCGCCAGCAGCGTTGAACAGGGGTGGGTCACTGAAGCTTTCTTT. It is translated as CASSVEQGWVTEAFF.

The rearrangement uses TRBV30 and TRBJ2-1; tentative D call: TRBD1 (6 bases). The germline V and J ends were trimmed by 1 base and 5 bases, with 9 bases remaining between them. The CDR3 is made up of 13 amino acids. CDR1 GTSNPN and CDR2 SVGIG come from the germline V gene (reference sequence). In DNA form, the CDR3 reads TGTGCCTGGAGTGGGACAGCTAACAATGAGCAGTTCTTC. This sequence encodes CAWSGTANNEQFF.

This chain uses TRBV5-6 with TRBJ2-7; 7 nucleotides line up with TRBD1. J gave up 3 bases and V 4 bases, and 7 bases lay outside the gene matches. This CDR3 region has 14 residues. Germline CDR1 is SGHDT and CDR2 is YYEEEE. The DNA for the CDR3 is TGTGCCAGCAGCCACGGAGCAGGGGGCTACGAGCAGTACTTC. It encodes CASSHGAGGYEQYF. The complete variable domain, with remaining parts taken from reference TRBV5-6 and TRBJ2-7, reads DAGVTQSPTHLIKTRGQQVTLRCSPKSGHDTVSWYQQALGQGPQFIFQYYEEEERQRGNFPDRFSGHQFPNYSSELNVNALLLGDSALYLCASSHGAGGYEQYFGPGTRLTVT.

DNA of the CDR3: TGTGCCAGCAGCTTGGGGTTTACAGAAGCCTACTACGAGCAGTACTTC. Translating it yields CASSLGFTEAYYEQYF. This chain joins TRBV5-6 and TRBJ2-7; no firm D call. This CDR3 is 16 amino acids long. V lost 0 bases to trimming and J lost 3 bases, with 16 bases between them. CDR1 SGHDT and CDR2 YYEEEE come from the germline V gene.

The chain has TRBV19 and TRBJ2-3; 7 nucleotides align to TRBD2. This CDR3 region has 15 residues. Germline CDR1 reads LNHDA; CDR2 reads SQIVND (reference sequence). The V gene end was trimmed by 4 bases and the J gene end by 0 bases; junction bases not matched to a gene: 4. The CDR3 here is CASSKLAVSTDTQYF. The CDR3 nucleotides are TGTGCCAGTAGTAAGCTAGCGGTGAGCACAGATACGCAGTATTTT.

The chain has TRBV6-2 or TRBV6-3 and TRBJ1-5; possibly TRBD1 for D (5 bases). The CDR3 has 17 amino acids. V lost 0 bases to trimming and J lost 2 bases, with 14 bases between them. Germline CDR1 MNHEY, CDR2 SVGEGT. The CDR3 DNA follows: TGTGCCAGCAGTTACTCGTCGCAGGGTCATGGCAATCAGCCCCAGCATTTT. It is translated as CASSYSSQGHGNQPQHF.

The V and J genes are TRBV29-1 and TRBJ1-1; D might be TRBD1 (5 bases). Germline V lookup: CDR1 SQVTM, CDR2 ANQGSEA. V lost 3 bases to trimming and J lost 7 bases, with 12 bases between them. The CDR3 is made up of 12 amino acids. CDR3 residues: CSVEGQGLEAFF. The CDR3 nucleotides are TGCAGCGTTGAGGGCCAGGGACTTGAAGCTTTCTTT.

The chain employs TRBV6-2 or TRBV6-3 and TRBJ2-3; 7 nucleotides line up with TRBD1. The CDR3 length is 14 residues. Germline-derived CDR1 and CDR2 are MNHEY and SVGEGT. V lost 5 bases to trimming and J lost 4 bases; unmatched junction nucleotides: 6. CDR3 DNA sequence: TGTGCCAGCAGTCACGGGACAGAACCAGATACGCAGTATTTT. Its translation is CASSHGTEPDTQYF.

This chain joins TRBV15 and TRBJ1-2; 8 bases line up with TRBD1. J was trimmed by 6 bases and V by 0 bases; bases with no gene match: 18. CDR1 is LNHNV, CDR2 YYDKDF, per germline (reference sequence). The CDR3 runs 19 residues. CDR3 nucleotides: TGTGCCACCAGCAGAGATCTGTTCCCCCTCGCAGGGGGCACCGATGGCTACACCTTC. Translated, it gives CATSRDLFPLAGGTDGYTF.

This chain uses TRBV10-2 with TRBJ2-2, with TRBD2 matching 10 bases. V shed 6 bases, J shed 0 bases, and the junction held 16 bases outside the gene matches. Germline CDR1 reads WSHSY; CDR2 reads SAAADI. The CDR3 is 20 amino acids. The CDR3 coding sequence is TGCGCCAGCAGACCAACGATCTTACTAGCGGGGCCCCCGAACACCGGGGAGCTGTTTTTT. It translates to CASRPTILLAGPPNTGELFF.

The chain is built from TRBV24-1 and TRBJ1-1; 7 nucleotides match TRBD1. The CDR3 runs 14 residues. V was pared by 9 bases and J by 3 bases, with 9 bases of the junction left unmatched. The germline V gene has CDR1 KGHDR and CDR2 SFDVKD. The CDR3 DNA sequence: TGTGCCACCCGACGGAACAGGGGCGACACTGAAGCTTTCTTT. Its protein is CATRRNRGDTEAFF.

As DNA, the CDR3 is TGCAGTGCCCGACCAGGGGGGACGCAGTATTTT. Protein sequence: CSARPGGTQYF. The chain combines TRBV20-1 with TRBJ2-3; tentative D call: TRBD1 (7 bases). This CDR3 has 11 amino acids. Germline loops: CDR1 DFQATT, CDR2 SNEGSKA (reference sequence). Trimming removed 6 bases at V and 9 bases at J, with 13 bases between.

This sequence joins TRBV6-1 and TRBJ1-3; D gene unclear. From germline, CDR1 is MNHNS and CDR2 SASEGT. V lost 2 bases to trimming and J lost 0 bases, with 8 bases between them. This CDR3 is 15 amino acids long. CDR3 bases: TGTGCCAGCAGTGAATTGAGCTCCTCTGGAAACACCATATATTTT. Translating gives CASSELSSSGNTIYF.

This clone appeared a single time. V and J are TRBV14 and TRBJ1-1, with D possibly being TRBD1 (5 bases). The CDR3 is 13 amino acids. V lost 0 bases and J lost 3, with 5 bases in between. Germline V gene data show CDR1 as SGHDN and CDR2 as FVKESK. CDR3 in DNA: TGTGCCAGCAGCCAAGAAGGGGACACTGAAGCTTTCTTT. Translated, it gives CASSQEGDTEAFF.

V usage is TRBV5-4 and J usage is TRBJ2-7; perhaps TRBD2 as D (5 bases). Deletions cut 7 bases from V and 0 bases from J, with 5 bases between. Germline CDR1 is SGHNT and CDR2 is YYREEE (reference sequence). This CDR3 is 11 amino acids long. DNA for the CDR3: TGTGCCAGCGGGAGCTCCTACGAGCAGTACTTC. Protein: CASGSSYEQYF.

CDR3 nucleotides: TGCGCCAGCAGCCTTCAAGCGGGGGGGTCGCACAATGAGCAGTTCTTC. Protein product: CASSLQAGGSHNEQFF. The chain combines TRBV4-1 with TRBJ2-1; 10 bases are shared with TRBD2. Germline trimming cut 4 bases from V and 5 bases from J; bases unmatched to any gene: 8. Germline CDR1 MGHRA, CDR2 YSYEKL. The CDR3 spans 16 residues.

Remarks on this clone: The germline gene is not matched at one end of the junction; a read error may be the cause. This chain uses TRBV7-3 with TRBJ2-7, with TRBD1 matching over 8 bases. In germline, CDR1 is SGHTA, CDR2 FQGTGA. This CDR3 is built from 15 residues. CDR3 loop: CASSVTGGASYEQYF. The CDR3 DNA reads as TGTGCCAGCAGCGTAACAGGGGGAGCCTCCTACGAGCAGTACTTC.

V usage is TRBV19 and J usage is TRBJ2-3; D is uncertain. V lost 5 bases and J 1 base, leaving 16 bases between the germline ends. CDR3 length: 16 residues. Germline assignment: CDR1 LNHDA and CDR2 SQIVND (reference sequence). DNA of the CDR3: TGTGCCAGTAGTGCGACGTCGTTTGGAGGCACAGATACGCAGTATTTT. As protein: CASSATSFGGTDTQYF.

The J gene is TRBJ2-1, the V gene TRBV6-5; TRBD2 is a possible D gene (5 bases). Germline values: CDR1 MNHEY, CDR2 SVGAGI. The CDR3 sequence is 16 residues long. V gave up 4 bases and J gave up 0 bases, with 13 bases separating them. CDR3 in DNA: TGTGCCAGCAGTTTCGTCAGCGGATCCTCCTACAATGAGCAGTTCTTC. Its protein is CASSFVSGSSYNEQFF.

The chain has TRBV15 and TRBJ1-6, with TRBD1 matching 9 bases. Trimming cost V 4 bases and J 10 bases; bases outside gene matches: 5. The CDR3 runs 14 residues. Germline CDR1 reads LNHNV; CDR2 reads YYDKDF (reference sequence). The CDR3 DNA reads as TGTGCCACCAGCAAGGGACAGGGAGGGTCACCCCTCCACTTT. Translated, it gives CATSKGQGGSPLHF.

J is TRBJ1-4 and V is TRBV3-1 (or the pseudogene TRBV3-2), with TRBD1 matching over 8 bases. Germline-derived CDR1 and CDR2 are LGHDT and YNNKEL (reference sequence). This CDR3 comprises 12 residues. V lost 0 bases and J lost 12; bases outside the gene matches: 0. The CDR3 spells CASSQETGELFF. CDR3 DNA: TGTGCCAGCAGCCAAGAGACAGGGGAACTGTTTTTT.

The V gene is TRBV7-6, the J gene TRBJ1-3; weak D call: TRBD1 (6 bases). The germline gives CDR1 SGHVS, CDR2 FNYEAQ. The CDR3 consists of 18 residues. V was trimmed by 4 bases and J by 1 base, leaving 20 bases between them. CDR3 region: CASSYIPGLQGSGNTIYF. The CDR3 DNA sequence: TGTGCCAGCAGCTATATCCCTGGCCTACAGGGTTCTGGAAACACCATATATTTT.

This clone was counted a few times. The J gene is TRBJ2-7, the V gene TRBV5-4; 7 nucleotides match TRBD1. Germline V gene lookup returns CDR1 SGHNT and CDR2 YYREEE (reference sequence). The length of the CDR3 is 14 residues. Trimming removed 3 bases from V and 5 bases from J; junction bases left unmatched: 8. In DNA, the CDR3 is TGTGCCAGCAGCTCGACAGGGATTTTCGACGAGCAGTACTTC. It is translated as CASSSTGIFDEQYF. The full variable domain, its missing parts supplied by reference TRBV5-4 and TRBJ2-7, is ETGVTQSPTHLIKTRGQQVTLRCSSQSGHNTVSWYQQALGQGPQFIFQYYREEENGRGNFPPRFSGLQFPNYSSELNVNALELDDSALYLCASSSTGIFDEQYFGPGTRLTVT.

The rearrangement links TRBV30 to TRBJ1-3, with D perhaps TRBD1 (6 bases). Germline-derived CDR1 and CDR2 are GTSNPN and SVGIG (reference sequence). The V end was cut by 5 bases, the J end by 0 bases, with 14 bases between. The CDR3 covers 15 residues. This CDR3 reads CAWSRTAPSGNTIYF. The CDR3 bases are TGTGCCTGGTCCCGGACAGCTCCCTCTGGAAACACCATATATTTT.

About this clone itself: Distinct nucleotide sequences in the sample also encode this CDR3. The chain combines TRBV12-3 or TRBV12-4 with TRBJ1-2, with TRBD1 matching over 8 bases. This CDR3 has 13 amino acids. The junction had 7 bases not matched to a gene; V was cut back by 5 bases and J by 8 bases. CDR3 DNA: TGTGCCAGCAGTAGAGGACAGGGTCGGGGCTACACCTTC. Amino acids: CASSRGQGRGYTF.

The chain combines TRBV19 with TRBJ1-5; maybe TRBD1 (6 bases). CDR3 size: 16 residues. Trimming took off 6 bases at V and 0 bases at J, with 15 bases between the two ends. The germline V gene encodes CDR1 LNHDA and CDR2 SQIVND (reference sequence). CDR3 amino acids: CASRGQGPVSNQPQHF. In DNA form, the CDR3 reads TGTGCCAGTAGAGGGCAGGGGCCCGTTAGCAATCAGCCCCAGCATTTT.

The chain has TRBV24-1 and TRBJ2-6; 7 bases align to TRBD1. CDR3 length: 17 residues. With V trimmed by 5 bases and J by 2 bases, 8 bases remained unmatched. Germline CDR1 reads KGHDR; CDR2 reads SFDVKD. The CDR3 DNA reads TGTGCCACCAGTGTGGGAACAGGGGACCCTGGGGCCAACGTCCTGACTTTC. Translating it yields CATSVGTGDPGANVLTF.

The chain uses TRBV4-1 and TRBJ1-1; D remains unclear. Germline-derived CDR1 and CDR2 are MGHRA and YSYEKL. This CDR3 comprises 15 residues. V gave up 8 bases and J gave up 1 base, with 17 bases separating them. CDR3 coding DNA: TGCGCCAGCCTCCCCAGGCACGTCCCGAACACTGAAGCTTTCTTT. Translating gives CASLPRHVPNTEAFF.

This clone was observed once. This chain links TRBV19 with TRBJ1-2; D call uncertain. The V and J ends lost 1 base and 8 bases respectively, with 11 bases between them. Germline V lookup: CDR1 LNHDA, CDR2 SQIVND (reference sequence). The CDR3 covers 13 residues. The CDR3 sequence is CASSIGPGKGYTF. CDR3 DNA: TGTGCCAGTAGTATAGGTCCGGGTAAGGGCTACACCTTC.